This TCR beta chain emerged from a study of CD8+CD57+ T cells in acquired aplastic anemia. As for the study in general: Isolated CD4+ and CD8+ cells, once sorted, yielded DNA averaging around 3 ug. Study results and limitations: Patients shared around 31 CD8+ CDR3 sequences with controls. The study found no significant CD8+ Simpson's diversity difference between patients and controls.

This clonotype was counted a few times. Its antigen remains unidentified. One junction end does not reproduce the germline sequence, and a read error may be involved. The use of genomic DNA as template underpinned the TCR beta VDJ and CDR3 profiling. MiXCR, applied by TCRdb to the reads, yields one record per CDR3 protein. The sample includes approximately 200,000 distinct CDR3 sequences, about three fifths seen only once; the top ten take around 42%. There are 12 residues in the CDR3. CDR1 is SGHDN and CDR2 is FVKESK in the germline V gene. The gene calls are TRBV14 and TRBJ2-7, with D unclear. The clonotype comes from a human donor with severe aplastic anemia or a healthy control (not recorded which). The sequenced sample was sorted CD4+, CD8+, or CD8+CD57+ T cells (not recorded which) from PBMCs. The CDR3 region is CASSPGRYAQYF. The CDR3 bases are TGTGCCAGCAGCCCGGGCCGCTACGCGCAGTACTTC.